Listed below are T cell receptor beta chains from one sample, sequenced in a study of OX40 agonist ivuxolimab in advanced cancers. Repertoires were generated with immunoSEQ multiplex PCR, while TCRdb's copy carries only in-frame clones and drops some. This repertoire shows around 47,000 clones, around 85% found once; its top ten account for more than 13%. The material sequenced was CD4+ or CD8+ T cells sorted from blood, taken in a trial of the OX40 agonist ivuxolimab. These receptors came from an adult with an advanced solid tumor such as melanoma, head and neck, liver or kidney cancer. The CDR3 runs from the conserved cysteine through the conserved F or W. Fields, in order: CDR3 protein, CDR3 length, D gene, V gene. D genes are given only for firm matches.

CDR3aa: CASSLEQAPRHEQYF
len: 15
d_gene: .
v_gene: TRBV11-1

CDR3aa: CASRLQGDNGYTF
len: 13
d_gene: TRBD1
v_gene: TRBV2

CDR3aa: CASSEASGGPIYEQYF
len: 16
d_gene: TRBD2
v_gene: TRBV2

CDR3aa: CAWSVMEGSEAFF
len: 13
d_gene: .
v_gene: TRBV30

CDR3aa: CASSLSSVGEYNSPLHF
len: 17
d_gene: .
v_gene: TRBV5-6

CDR3aa: CASSQDRGLDTDTQYF
len: 16
d_gene: .
v_gene: TRBV4-1

CDR3aa: CASSAGTPSHYGYTF
len: 15
d_gene: .
v_gene: TRBV7-9

CDR3aa: CASSLRGLGVYNEQFF
len: 16
d_gene: .
v_gene: TRBV13

CDR3aa: CASSLFFTGAQETQYF
len: 16
d_gene: TRBD1
v_gene: TRBV5-1

CDR3aa: CASSLDGNRGLYEQYF
len: 16
d_gene: TRBD1
v_gene: TRBV5-1

CDR3aa: CASRPGLAGENEQFF
len: 15
d_gene: TRBD2
v_gene: TRBV10-1

CDR3aa: CASSEGLAGTDTQYF
len: 15
d_gene: TRBD2
v_gene: TRBV9

CDR3aa: CASSWDSYNEQFF
len: 13
d_gene: .
v_gene: TRBV5-6

CDR3aa: CASSPSGGTGTDTQYF
len: 16
d_gene: TRBD2
v_gene: TRBV27

CDR3aa: CASAVGLPYEQYF
len: 13
d_gene: .
v_gene: TRBV2

CDR3aa: CASSPPGQGFHEQYF
len: 15
d_gene: TRBD1
v_gene: TRBV5-4

CDR3aa: CASSLAQAYEQYF
len: 13
d_gene: .
v_gene: TRBV11-2

CDR3aa: CASSLTGQPEQYF
len: 13
d_gene: TRBD1
v_gene: TRBV7-9

CDR3aa: CSVSNEQFF
len: 9
d_gene: .
v_gene: TRBV29-1

CDR3aa: CASSLNHINYGYTF
len: 14
d_gene: .
v_gene: TRBV5-1

CDR3aa: CASSYQAPGLSYEQYF
len: 16
d_gene: .
v_gene: TRBV6-5

CDR3aa: CASRLAGGPNEQFF
len: 14
d_gene: TRBD2
v_gene: TRBV6-1

CDR3aa: CASSPDGGTNEKLFF
len: 15
d_gene: .
v_gene: TRBV9

CDR3aa: CASHEGVEAFF
len: 11
d_gene: .
v_gene: TRBV5-6

CDR3aa: CASSEPGTEFFNYGYTF
len: 17
d_gene: TRBD1
v_gene: TRBV6-1

CDR3aa: CASSLGQTSYEQYF
len: 14
d_gene: .
v_gene: TRBV5-1

CDR3aa: CASSTGGNTGELFF
len: 14
d_gene: TRBD1
v_gene: TRBV19

CDR3aa: CASSATSGGAGTDTQYF
len: 17
d_gene: TRBD2
v_gene: TRBV7-9

CDR3aa: CASSSPGQGALWHTEAFF
len: 18
d_gene: TRBD1
v_gene: TRBV9

CDR3aa: CASSEKEEDEQFF
len: 13
d_gene: .
v_gene: TRBV27

CDR3aa: CASSLIGPYEQYF
len: 13
d_gene: .
v_gene: TRBV11-2

CDR3aa: CASSLGLAGAISYNEQFF
len: 18
d_gene: TRBD2
v_gene: TRBV11-2

CDR3aa: CASSPKGAYNEQFF
len: 14
d_gene: .
v_gene: TRBV18

CDR3aa: CASSYSTAAPQHF
len: 13
d_gene: .
v_gene: TRBV6-5

CDR3aa: CASSQNPPLRTAPTNEKLFF
len: 20
d_gene: .
v_gene: TRBV4-3

CDR3aa: CASSQSGGGVTGANVLTF
len: 18
d_gene: .
v_gene: TRBV16

CDR3aa: CASSVGTANTEAFF
len: 14
d_gene: TRBD1
v_gene: TRBV9

CDR3aa: CASRSGAYGYTF
len: 12
d_gene: .
v_gene: TRBV7-9

CDR3aa: CSAERGGAYNEQFF
len: 14
d_gene: .
v_gene: TRBV29-1

CDR3aa: CASSPQGDVYEQYF
len: 14
d_gene: TRBD1
v_gene: TRBV12-5

CDR3aa: CASSQAPEGREQYF
len: 14
d_gene: .
v_gene: TRBV4-1

CDR3aa: CASSLGARGAGELFF
len: 15
d_gene: .
v_gene: TRBV27

CDR3aa: CASTKTGQSGNEQFF
len: 15
d_gene: TRBD1
v_gene: TRBV14

CDR3aa: CASSLGGGYTGELFF
len: 15
d_gene: .
v_gene: TRBV11-3

CDR3aa: CASSMTSGGQSSYNEQFF
len: 18
d_gene: TRBD2
v_gene: TRBV19

CDR3aa: CSGGRPEVPDGYTF
len: 14
d_gene: .
v_gene: TRBV29-1

CDR3aa: CASSYARRVNTEAFF
len: 15
d_gene: .
v_gene: TRBV6-5

CDR3aa: CASSEVDGNTEAFF
len: 14
d_gene: .
v_gene: TRBV6-1

CDR3aa: CASSLEGRALNEQFF
len: 15
d_gene: .
v_gene: TRBV5-6

CDR3aa: CASSAGRSPLGAGELFF
len: 17
d_gene: .
v_gene: TRBV7-7

CDR3aa: CASSLGRGPYEQYF
len: 14
d_gene: .
v_gene: TRBV5-1

CDR3aa: CASRYATGGNEPQHF
len: 15
d_gene: TRBD1
v_gene: TRBV5-6

CDR3aa: CAISEPDRGNTGELFF
len: 16
d_gene: TRBD1
v_gene: TRBV10-3

CDR3aa: CASSVGTAPTNEKLFF
len: 16
d_gene: .
v_gene: TRBV9

CDR3aa: CASSFSTGADEQFF
len: 14
d_gene: TRBD1
v_gene: TRBV13

CDR3aa: CASSQRRAGETQYF
len: 14
d_gene: .
v_gene: TRBV4-1

CDR3aa: CASSLGRLSDTQYF
len: 14
d_gene: .
v_gene: TRBV7-2

CDR3aa: CASSQEGLQGTEAFF
len: 15
d_gene: .
v_gene: TRBV4-1

CDR3aa: CAWDRERNTEAFF
len: 13
d_gene: TRBD1
v_gene: TRBV30